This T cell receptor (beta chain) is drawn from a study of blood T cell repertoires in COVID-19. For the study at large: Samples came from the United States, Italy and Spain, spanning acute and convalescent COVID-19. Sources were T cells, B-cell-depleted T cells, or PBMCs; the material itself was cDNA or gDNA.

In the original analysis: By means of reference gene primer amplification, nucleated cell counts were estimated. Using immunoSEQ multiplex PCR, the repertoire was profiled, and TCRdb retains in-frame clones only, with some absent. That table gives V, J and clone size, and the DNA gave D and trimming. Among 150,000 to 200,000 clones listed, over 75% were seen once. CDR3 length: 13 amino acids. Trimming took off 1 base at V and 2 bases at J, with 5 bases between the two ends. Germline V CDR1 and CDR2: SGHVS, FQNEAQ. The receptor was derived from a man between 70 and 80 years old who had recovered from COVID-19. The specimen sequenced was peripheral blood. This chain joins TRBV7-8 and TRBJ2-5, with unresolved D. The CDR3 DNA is TGTGCCAGCAGCTTAGGTCGTCAAGAGACCCAGTACTTC. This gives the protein CASSLGRQETQYF.